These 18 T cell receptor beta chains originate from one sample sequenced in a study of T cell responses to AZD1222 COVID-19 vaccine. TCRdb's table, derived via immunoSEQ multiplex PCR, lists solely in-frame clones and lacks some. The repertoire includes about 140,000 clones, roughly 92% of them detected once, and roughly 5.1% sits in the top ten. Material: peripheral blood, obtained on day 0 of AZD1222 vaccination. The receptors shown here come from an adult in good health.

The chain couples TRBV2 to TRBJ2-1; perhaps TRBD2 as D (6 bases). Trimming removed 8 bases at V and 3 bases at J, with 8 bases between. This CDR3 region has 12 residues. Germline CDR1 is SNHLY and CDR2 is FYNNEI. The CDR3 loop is CASPTSYNEQFF. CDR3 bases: TGTGCCAGCCCGACTAGCTACAATGAGCAGTTCTTC. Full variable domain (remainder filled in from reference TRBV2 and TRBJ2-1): EPEVTQTPSHQVTQMGQEVILRCVPISNHLYFYWYRQILGQKVEFLVSFYNNEISEKSEIFDDQFSVERPDGSNFTLKIRSTKLEDSAMYFCASPTSYNEQFFGPGTRLTVL.

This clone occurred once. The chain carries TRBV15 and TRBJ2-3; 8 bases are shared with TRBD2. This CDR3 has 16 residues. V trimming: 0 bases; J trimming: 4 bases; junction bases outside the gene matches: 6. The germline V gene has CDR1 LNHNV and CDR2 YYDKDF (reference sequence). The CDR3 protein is CATSRDPGLAPDTQYF. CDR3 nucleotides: TGTGCCACCAGCAGAGACCCCGGACTAGCACCAGATACGCAGTATTTT.

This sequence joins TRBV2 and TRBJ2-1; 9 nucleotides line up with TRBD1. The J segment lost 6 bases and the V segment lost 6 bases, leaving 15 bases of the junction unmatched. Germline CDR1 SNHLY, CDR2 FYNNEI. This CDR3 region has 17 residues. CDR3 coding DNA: TGTGCCAGCAGGGCTGGGACAGGGAGAAGCAATGGCAATGAGCAGTTCTTC. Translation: CASRAGTGRSNGNEQFF.

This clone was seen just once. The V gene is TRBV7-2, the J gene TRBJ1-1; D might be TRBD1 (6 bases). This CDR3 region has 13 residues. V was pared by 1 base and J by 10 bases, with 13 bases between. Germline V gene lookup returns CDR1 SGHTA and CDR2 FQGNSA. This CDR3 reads CASSLEQGHGAFF. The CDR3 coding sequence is TGTGCCAGCAGCTTAGAACAGGGCCATGGAGCTTTCTTT.

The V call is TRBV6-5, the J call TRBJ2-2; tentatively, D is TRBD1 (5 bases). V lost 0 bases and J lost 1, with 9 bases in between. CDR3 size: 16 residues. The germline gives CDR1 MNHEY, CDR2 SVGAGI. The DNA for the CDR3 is TGTGCCAGCAGTTACTCGCAGGGATTGAACACCGGGGAGCTGTTTTTT. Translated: CASSYSQGLNTGELFF.

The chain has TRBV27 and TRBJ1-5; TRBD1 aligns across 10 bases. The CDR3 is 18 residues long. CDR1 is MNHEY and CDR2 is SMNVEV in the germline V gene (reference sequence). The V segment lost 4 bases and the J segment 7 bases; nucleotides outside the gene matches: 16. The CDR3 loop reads CASSSNSRTGGVRQPQHF. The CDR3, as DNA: TGTGCCAGCAGTTCTAATTCGAGGACAGGGGGAGTTCGACAGCCCCAGCATTTT.

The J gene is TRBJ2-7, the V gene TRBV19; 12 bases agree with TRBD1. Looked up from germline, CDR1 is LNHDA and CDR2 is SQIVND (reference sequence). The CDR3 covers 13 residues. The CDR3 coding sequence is TGTGCAGCCGGGACAGGGGGCGGGTACGAGCAGTACTTC. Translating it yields CAAGTGGGYEQYF.

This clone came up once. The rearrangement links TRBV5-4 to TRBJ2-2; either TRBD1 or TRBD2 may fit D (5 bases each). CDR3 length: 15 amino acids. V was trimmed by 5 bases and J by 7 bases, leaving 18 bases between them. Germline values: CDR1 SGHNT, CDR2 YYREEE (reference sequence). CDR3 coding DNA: TGTGCCAGCAGTTGGGACGGATTCCAAGGCGGGGAGCTGTTTTTT. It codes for CASSWDGFQGGELFF.

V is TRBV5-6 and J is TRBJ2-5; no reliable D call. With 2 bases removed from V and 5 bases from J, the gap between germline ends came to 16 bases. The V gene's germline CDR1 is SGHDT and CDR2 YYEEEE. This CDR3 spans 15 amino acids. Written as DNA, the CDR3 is TGTGCCAGCAGCTTATACGGCCAGGTTCAGGAGACCCAGTACTTC. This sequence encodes CASSLYGQVQETQYF.

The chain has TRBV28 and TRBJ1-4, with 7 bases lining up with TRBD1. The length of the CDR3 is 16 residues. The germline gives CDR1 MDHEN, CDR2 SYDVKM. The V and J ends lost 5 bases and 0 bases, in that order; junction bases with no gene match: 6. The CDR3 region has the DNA TGTGCCAGCAGTGCTTGGACAGGCCCAACTAATGAAAAACTGTTTTTT. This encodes CASSAWTGPTNEKLFF. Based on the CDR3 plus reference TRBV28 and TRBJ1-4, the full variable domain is DVKVTQSSRYLVKRTGEKVFLECVQDMDHENMFWYRQDPGLGLRLIYFSYDVKMKEKGDIPEGYSVSREKKERFSLILESASTNQTSMYLCASSAWTGPTNEKLFFGSGTQLSVL.

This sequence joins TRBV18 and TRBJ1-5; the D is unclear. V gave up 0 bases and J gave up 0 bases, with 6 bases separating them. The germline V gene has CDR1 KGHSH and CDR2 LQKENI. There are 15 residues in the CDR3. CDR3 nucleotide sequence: TGTGCCAGCTCACCACCCGGGAATAGCAATCAGCCCCAGCATTTT. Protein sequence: CASSPPGNSNQPQHF.

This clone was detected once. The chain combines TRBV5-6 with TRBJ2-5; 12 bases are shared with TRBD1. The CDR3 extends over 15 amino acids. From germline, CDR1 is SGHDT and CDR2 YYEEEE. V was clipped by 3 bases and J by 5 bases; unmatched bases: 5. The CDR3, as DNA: TGTGCCAGCAGCTGGGACAGGGGGCGTCCGGAGACCCAGTACTTC. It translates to CASSWDRGRPETQYF.

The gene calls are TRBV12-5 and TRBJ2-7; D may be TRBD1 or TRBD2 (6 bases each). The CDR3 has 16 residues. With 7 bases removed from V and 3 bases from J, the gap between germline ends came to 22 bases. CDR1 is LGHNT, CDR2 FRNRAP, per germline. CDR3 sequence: CASAPSGGRLGYEQYF. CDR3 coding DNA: TGTGCTAGTGCCCCGAGTGGGGGGCGACTTGGCTACGAGCAGTACTTC.

Written as DNA, the CDR3 is TGTGCCAGCAACCGCTGGGACACTGAAGCTTTCTTT. The encoded protein is CASNRWDTEAFF. The chain joins TRBV6-5 to TRBJ1-1; D unresolved. Germline V gene data show CDR1 as MNHEY and CDR2 as SVGAGI. With 7 bases removed from V and 3 bases from J, the gap between germline ends came to 9 bases. The CDR3 is 12 residues long.

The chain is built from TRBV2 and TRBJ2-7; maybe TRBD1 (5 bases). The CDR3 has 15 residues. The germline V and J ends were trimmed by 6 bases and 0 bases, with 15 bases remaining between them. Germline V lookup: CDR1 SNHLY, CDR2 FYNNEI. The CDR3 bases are TGTGCCAGCAGCGACAGTTTTATGAGCTCCTACGAGCAGTACTTC. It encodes CASSDSFMSSYEQYF.

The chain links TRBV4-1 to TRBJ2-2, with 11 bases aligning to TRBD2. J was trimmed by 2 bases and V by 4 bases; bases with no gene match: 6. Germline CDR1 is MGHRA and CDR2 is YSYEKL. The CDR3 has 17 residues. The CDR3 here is CASSPLGLAGNTGELFF. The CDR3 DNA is TGCGCCAGCAGCCCCCTCGGACTAGCGGGCAACACCGGGGAGCTGTTTTTT.

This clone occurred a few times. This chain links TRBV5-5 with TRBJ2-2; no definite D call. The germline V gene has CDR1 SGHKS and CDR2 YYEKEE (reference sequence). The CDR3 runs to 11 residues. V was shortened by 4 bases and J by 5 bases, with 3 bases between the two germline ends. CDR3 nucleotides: TGTGCCAGCAGCACAACCGGGGAGCTGTTTTTT. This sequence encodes CASSTTGELFF.

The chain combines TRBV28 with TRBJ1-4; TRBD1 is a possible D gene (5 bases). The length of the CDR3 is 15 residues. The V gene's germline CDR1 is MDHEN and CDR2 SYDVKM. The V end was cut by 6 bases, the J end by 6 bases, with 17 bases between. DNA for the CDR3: TGTGCCAGCAGCCCCCCCGGGGGGTCGGATGAAAAACTGTTTTTT. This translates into CASSPPGGSDEKLFF.